This is a list of T cell receptor beta chains from one sample in a study of technical replicates of blood from a few donors. Method: immunoSEQ multiplex PCR; TCRdb's copy keeps in-frame clones and lacks some. The data contain around 98,000 clones, approximately 94% of them seen just once; the ten biggest clones take up approximately 0.21%. The sequencing sample was made of T cells isolated from PBMCs. The receptors here all came from a human donor in good health. The CDR3 runs from the conserved cysteine through the conserved F or W. The D gene is left open where the match is weak. Size is stated for part of the rows, as once, few or many counts, or as a class when the clone is expanded.

v_gene: TRBV5-1; j_gene: TRBJ2-3; abundance: once; d_gene: TRBD2; CDR3nt: TGCGCCAGCAGCGGAGGACTAGTCGGAGATACGCAGTATTTT; CDR3aa: CASSGGLVGDTQYF
v_gene: TRBV5-1; j_gene: TRBJ2-7; abundance: .; d_gene: .; CDR3nt: TGCGCCAGCAGCTTAGCGACAGGCGCCGACAACGAGCAGTACTTC; CDR3aa: CASSLATGADNEQYF
v_gene: TRBV6-5; j_gene: TRBJ2-7; abundance: .; d_gene: TRBD1; CDR3nt: TGTGCCAGCAGGAAACAGGGACAGGGCTTTGACGAGCAGTACTTC; CDR3aa: CASRKQGQGFDEQYF
v_gene: TRBV14; j_gene: TRBJ2-2; abundance: .; d_gene: .; CDR3nt: TGTGCCAGCAGCCAAGAGCGTTCGAACACCGGGGAGCTGTTTTTT; CDR3aa: CASSQERSNTGELFF
v_gene: TRBV9; j_gene: TRBJ1-6; abundance: .; d_gene: TRBD1; CDR3nt: TGTGCCAGCAGCGCCCCGGGGACAGGGCGTTCACCCCTCCACTTT; CDR3aa: CASSAPGTGRSPLHF
v_gene: TRBV5-6; j_gene: TRBJ2-7; abundance: once; d_gene: TRBD1; CDR3nt: TGTGCCAGCAGCTTGGCGGGACAGGCCTACTACGAGCAGTACTTC; CDR3aa: CASSLAGQAYYEQYF
v_gene: TRBV5-1; j_gene: TRBJ2-5; abundance: .; d_gene: TRBD2; CDR3nt: TGCGCCAGCAGCGTAACTAGCGGGGAAGAGACCCAGTACTTC; CDR3aa: CASSVTSGEETQYF
v_gene: TRBV5-6; j_gene: TRBJ1-3; abundance: .; d_gene: .; CDR3nt: TGTGCCAGCAGCTTGGGAGAATCTGGAAACACCATATATTTT; CDR3aa: CASSLGESGNTIYF
v_gene: TRBV27; j_gene: TRBJ1-6; abundance: .; d_gene: .; CDR3nt: TGTGCCAGCATAACTCGAATGTCACCCCTCCACTTT; CDR3aa: CASITRMSPLHF
v_gene: TRBV6-1; j_gene: TRBJ1-2; abundance: .; d_gene: .; CDR3nt: TGTGCCAGCAGTGAACCTGACAGCAACTATGGCTACACCTTC; CDR3aa: CASSEPDSNYGYTF
v_gene: TRBV4-1; j_gene: TRBJ2-7; abundance: .; d_gene: .; CDR3nt: TGCGCCAGCAGCCAAGGCCGGGGGAGTAGCGAGCAGTACTTC; CDR3aa: CASSQGRGSSEQYF
v_gene: TRBV6-4; j_gene: TRBJ2-1; abundance: .; d_gene: TRBD2; CDR3nt: TGTGCCAGCGGGGCGGGGGACTACAATGAGCAGTTCTTC; CDR3aa: CASGAGDYNEQFF
v_gene: TRBV19; j_gene: TRBJ2-7; abundance: .; d_gene: TRBD1; CDR3nt: TGTGCCAGTAGTGCCGGGACAGGGTATTACGAGCAGTACTTC; CDR3aa: CASSAGTGYYEQYF